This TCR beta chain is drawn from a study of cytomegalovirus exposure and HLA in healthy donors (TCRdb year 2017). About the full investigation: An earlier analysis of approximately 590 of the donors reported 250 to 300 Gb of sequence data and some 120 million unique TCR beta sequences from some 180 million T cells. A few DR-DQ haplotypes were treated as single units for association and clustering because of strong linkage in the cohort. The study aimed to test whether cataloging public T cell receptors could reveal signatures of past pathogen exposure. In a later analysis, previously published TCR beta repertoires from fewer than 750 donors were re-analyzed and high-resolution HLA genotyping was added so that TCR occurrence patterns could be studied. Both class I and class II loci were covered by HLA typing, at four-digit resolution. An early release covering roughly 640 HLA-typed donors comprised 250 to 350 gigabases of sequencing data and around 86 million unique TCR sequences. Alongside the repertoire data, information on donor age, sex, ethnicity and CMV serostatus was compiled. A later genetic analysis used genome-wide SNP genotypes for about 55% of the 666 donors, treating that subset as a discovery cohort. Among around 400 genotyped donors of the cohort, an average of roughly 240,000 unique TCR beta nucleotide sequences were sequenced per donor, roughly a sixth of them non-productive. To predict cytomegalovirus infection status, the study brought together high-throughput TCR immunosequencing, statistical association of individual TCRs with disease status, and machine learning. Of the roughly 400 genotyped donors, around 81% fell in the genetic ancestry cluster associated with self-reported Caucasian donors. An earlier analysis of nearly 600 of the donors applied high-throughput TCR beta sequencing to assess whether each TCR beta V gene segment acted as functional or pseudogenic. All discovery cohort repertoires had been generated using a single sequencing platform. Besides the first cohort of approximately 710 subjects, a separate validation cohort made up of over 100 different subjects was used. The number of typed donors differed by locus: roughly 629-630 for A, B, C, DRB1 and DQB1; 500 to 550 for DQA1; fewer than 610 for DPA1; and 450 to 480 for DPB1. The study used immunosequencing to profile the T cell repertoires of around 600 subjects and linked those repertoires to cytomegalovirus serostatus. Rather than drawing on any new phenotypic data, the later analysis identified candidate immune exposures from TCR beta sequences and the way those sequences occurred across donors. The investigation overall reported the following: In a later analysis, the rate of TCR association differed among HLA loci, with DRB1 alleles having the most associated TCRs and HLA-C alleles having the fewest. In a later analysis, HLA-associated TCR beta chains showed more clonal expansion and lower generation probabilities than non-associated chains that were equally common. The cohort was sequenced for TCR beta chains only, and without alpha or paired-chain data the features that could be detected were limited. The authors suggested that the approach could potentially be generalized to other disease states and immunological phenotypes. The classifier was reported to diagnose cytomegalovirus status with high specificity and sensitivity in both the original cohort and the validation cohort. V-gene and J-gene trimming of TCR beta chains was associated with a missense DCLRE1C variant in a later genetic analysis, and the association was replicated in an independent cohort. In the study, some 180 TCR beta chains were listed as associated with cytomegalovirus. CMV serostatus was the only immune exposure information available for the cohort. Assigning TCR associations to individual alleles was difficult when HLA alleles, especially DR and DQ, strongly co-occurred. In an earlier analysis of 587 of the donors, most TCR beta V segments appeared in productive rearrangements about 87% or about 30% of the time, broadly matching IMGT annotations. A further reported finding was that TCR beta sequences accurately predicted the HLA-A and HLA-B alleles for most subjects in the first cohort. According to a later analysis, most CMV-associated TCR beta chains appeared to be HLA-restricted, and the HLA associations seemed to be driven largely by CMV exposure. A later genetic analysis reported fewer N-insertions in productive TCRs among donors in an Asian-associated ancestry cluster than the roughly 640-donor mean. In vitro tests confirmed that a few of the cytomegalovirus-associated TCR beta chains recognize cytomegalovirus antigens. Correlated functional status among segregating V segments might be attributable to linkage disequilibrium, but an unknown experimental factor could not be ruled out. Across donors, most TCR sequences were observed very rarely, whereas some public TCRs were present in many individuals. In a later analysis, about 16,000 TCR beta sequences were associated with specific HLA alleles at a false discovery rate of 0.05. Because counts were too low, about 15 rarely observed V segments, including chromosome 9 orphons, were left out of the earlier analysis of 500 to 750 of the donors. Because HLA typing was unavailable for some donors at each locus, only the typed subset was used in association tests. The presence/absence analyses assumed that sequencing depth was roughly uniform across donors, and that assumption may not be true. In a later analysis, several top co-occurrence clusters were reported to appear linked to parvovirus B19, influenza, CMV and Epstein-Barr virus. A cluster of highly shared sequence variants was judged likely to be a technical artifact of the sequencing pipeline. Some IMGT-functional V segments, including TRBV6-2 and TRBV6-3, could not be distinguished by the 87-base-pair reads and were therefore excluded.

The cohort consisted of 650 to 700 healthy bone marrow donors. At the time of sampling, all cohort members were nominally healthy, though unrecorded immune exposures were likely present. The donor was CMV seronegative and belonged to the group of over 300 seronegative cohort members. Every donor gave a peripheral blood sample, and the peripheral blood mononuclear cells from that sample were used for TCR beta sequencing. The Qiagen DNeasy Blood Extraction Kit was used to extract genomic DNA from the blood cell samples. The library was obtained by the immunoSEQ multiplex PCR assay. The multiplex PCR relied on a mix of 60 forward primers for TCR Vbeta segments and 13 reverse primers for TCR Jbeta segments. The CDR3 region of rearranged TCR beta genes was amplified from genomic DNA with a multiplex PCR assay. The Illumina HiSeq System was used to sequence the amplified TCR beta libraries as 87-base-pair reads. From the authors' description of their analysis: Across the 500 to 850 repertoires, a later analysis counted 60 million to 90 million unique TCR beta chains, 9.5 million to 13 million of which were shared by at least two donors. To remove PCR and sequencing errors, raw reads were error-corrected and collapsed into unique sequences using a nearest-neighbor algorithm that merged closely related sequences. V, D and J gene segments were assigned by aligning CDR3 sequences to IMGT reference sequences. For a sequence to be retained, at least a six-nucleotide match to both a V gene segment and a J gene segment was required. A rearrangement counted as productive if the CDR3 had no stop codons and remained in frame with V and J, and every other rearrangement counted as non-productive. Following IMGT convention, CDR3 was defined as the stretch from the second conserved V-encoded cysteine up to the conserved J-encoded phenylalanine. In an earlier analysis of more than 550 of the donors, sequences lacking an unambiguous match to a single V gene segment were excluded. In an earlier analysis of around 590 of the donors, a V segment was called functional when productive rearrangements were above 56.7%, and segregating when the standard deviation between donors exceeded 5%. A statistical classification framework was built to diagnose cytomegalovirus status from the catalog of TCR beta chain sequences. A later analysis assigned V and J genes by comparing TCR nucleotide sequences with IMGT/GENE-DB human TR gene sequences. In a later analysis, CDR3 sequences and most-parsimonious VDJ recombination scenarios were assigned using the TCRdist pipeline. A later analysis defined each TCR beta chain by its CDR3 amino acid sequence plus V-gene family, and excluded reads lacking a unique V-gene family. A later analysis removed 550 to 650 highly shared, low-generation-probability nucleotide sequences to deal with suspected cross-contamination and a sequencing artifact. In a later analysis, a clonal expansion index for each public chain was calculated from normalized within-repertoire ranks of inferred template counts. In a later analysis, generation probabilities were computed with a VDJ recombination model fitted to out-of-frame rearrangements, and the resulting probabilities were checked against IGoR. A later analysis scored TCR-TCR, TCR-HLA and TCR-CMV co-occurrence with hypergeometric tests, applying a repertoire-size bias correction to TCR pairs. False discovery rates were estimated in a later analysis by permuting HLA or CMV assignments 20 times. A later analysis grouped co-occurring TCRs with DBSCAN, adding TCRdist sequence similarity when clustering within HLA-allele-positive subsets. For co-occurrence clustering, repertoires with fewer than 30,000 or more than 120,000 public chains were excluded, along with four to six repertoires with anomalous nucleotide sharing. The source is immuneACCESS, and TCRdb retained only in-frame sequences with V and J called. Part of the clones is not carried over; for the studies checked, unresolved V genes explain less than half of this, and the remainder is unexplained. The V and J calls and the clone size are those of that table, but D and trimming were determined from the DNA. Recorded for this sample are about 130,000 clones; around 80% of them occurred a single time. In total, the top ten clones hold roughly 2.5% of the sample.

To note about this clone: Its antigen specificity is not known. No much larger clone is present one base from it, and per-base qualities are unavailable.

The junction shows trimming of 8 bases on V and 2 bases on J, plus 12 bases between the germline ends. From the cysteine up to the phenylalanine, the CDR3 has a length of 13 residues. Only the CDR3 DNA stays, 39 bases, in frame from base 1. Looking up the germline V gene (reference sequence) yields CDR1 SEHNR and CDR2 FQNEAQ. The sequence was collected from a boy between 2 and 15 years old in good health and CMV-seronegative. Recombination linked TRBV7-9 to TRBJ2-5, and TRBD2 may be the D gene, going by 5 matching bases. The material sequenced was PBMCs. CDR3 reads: CASRGSQQETQYF. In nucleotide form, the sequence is TGTGCCAGCCGCGGGTCTCAACAAGAGACCCAGTACTTC. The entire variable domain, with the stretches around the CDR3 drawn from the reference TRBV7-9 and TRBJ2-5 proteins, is DTGVSQNPRHKITKRGQNVTFRCDPISEHNRLYWYRQTLGQGPEFLTYFQNEAQLEKSRLLSDRFSAERPKGSFSTLEIQRTEQGDSAMYLCASRGSQQETQYFGPGTRLLVL.